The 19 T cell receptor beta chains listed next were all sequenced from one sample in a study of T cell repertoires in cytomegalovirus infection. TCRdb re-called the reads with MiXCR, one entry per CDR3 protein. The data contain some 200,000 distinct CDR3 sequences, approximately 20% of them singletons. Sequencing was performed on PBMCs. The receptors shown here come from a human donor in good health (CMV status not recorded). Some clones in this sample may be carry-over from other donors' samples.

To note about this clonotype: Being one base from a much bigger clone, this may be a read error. The CDR3 nucleotides read TGTGCCTGCATCAAAACTGCCGGGACAGGGCATTATTCACCCCTCCACTTT. Translating gives CACIKTAGTGHYSPLHF. The V gene is TRBV7-2, the J gene TRBJ1-6, with 9 bases matching TRBD1. This CDR3 region has 17 residues. From germline, CDR1 is SGHTA and CDR2 FQGNSA. The junction had 19 bases not matched to a gene; V was cut back by 11 bases and J by 8 bases.

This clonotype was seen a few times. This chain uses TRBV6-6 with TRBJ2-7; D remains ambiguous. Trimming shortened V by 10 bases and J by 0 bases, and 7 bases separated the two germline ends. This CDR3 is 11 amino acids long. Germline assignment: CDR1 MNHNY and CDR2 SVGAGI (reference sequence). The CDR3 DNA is TGTGCCACGACGGACTCCTACGAGCAGTACTTC. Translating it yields CATTDSYEQYF.

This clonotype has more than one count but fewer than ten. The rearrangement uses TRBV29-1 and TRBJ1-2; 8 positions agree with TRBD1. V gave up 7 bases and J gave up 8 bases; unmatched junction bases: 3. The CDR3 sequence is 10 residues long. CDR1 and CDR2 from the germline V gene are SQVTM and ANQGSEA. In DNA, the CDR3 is TGCAGCGCGACAGGGGACGGCTACACCTTC. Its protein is CSATGDGYTF.

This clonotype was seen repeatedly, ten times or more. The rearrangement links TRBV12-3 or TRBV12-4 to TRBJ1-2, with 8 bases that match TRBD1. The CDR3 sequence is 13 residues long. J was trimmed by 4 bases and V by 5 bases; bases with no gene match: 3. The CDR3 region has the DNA TGTGCCAGCAGTCGGGGGACAGGCTATGGCTACACCTTC. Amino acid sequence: CASSRGTGYGYTF.

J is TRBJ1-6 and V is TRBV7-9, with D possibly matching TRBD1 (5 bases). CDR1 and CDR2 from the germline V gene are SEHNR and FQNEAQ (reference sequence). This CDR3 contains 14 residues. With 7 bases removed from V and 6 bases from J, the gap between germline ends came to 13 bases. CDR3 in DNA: TGTGCCAGCACCGCCCAGGGATCTAATTCACCCCTCCACTTT. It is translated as CASTAQGSNSPLHF.

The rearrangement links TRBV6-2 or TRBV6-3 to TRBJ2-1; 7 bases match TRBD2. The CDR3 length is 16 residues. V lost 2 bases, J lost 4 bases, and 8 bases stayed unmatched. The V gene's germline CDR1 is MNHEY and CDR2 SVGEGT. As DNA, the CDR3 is TGTGCCAGCAGTTACCCGGGACTACTAGGGTACAATGAGCAGTTCTTC. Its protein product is CASSYPGLLGYNEQFF.

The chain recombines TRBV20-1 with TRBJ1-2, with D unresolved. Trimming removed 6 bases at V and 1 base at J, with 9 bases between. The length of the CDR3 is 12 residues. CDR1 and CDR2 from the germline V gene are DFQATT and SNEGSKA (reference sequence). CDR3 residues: CSAGEDNYGYTF. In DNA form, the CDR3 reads TGCAGTGCCGGGGAGGATAACTATGGCTACACCTTC.

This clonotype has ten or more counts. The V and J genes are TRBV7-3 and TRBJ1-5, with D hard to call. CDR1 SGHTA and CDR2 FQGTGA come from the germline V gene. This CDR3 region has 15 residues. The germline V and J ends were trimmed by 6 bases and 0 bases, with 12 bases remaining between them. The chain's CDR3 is CASRSTSDSNQPQHF. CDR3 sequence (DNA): TGTGCCAGCAGATCGACCTCAGATAGCAATCAGCCCCAGCATTTT.

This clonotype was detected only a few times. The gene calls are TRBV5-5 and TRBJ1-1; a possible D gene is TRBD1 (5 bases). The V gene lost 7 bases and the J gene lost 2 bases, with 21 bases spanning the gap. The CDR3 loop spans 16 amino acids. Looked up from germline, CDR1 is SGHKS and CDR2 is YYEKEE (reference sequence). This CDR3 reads CASDFGRAVVNTEAFF. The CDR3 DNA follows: TGTGCCAGCGACTTTGGCAGGGCAGTCGTAAACACTGAAGCTTTCTTT.

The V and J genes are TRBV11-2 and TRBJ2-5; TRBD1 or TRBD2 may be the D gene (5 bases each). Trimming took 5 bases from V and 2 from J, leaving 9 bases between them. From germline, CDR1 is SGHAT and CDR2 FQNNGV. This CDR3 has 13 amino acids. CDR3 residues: CASSGGHQETQYF. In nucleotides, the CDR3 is TGTGCCAGCAGCGGGGGTCATCAAGAGACCCAGTACTTC.

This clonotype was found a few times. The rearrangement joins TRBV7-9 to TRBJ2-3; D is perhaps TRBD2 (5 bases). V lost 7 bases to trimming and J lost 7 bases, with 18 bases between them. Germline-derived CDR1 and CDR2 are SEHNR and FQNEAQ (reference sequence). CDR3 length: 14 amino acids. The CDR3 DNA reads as TGTGCCAGCACCGAGCCACTAGACGACTATACGCAGTATTTT. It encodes CASTEPLDDYTQYF.

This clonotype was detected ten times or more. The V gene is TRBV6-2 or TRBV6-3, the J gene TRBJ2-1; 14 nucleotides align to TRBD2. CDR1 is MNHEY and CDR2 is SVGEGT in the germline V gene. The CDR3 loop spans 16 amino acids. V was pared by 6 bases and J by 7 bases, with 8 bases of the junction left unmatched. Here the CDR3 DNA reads TGTGCCAGCAGCGGGGGGACTAGCGGGAGTATGAATGAGCAGTTCTTC. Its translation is CASSGGTSGSMNEQFF.

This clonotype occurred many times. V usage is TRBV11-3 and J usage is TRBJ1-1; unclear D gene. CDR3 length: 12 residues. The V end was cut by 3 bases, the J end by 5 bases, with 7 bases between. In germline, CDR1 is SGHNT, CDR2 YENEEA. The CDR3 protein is CASSFKGTEAFF. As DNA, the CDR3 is TGTGCCAGCAGCTTCAAAGGGACTGAAGCTTTCTTT.

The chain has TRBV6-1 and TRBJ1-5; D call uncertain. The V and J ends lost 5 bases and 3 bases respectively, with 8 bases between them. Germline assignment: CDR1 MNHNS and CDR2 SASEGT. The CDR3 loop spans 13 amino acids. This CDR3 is CASSSQSNQPQHF. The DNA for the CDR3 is TGTGCCAGCAGTAGTCAGTCCAATCAGCCCCAGCATTTT.

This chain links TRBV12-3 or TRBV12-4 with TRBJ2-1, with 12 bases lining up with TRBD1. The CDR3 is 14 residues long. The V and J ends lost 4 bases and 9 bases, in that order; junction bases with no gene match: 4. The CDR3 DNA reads TGTGCCAGCAGTTCGGGACAGGGGGCACGTGAGCAGTTCTTC. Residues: CASSSGQGAREQFF.

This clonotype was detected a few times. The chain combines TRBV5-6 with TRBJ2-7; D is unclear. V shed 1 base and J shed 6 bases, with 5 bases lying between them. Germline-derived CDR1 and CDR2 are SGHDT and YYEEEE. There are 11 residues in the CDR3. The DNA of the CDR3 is TGTGCCAGCAGCTTGTTTACCGAGCAGTACTTC. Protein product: CASSLFTEQYF. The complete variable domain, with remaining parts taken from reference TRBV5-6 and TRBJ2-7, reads DAGVTQSPTHLIKTRGQQVTLRCSPKSGHDTVSWYQQALGQGPQFIFQYYEEEERQRGNFPDRFSGHQFPNYSSELNVNALLLGDSALYLCASSLFTEQYFGPGTRLTVT.

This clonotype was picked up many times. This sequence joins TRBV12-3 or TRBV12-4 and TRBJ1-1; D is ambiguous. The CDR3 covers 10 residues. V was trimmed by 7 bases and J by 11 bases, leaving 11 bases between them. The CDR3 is CASTRRGAFF. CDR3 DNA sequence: TGTGCCAGCACCAGACGAGGGGCTTTCTTT.

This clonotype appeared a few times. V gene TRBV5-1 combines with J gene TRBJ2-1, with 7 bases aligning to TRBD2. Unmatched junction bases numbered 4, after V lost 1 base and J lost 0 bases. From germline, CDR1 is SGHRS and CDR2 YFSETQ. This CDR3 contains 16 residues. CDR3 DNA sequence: TGCGCCAGCAGCTTGATGGGGGGGAGCTCCTACAATGAGCAGTTCTTC. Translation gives CASSLMGGSSYNEQFF.

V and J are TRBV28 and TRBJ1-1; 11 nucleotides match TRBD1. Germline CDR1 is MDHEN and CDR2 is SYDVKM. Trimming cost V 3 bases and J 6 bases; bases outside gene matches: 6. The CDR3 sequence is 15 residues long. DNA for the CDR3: TGTGCCAGCAGTTTTCCGGGACAGGGGGACCCTGAAGCTTTCTTT. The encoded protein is CASSFPGQGDPEAFF.